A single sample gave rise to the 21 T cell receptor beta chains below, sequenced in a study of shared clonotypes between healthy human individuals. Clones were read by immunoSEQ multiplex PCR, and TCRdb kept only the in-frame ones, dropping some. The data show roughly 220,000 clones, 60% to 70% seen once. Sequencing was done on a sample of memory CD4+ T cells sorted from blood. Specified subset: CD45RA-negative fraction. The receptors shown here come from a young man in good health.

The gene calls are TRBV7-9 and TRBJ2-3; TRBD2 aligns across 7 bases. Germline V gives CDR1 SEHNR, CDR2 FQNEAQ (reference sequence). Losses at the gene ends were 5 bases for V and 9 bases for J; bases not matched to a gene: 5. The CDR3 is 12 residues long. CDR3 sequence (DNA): TGTGCCAGCAGCCGACCGGGGGGAACGCAGTATTTT. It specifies CASSRPGGTQYF.

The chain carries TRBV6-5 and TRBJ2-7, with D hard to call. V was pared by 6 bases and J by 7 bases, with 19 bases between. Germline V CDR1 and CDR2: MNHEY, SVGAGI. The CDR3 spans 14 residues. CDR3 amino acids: CASSPFGRVEEQYF. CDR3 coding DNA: TGTGCCAGCAGCCCCTTCGGCCGAGTTGAGGAGCAGTACTTC.

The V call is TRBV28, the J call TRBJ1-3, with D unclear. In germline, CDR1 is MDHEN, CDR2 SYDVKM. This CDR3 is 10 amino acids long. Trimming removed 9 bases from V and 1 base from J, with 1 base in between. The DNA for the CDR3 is TGTGCCAGTTCTGGAAACACCATATATTTT. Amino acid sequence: CASSGNTIYF.

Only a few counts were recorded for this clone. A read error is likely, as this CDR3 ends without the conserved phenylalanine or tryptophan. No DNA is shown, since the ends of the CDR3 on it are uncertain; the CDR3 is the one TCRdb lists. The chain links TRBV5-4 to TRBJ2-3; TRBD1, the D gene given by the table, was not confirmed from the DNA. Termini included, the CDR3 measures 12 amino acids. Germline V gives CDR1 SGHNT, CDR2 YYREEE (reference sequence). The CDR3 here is CASSLDQTGRRV.

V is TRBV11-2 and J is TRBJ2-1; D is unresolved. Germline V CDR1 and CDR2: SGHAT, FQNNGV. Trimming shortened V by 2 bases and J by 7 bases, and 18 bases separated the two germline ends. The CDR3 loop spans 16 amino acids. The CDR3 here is CASSLNQVLHTNEQFF. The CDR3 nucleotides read TGTGCCAGCAGCTTAAACCAGGTCCTCCATACGAATGAGCAGTTCTTC.

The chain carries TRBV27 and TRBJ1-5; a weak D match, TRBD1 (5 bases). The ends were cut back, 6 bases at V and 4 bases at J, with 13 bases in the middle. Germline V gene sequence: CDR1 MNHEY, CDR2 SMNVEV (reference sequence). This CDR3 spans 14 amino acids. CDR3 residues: CASSLGTGNQPQHF. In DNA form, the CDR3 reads TGTGCCAGCAGCCTCGGGACGGGTAATCAGCCCCAGCATTTT.

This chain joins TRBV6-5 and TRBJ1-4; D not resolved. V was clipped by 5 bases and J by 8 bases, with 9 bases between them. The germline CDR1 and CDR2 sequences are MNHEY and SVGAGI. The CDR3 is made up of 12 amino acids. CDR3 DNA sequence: TGTGCCAGCAGTGACATAAACGAAAAACTGTTTTTT. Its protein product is CASSDINEKLFF.

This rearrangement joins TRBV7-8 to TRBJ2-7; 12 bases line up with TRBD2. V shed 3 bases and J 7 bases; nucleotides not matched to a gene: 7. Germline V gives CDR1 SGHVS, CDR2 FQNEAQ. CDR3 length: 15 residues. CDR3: CASSLRTSGVVEQYF. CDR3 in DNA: TGTGCCAGCAGCTTGCGGACTAGCGGGGTAGTTGAGCAGTACTTC.

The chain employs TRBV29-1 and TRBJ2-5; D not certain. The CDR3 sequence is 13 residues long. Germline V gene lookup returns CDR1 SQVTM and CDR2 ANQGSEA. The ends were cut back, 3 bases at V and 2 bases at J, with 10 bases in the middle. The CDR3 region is CSVDRSSQETQYF. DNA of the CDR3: TGCAGCGTTGATCGCAGTTCACAAGAGACCCAGTACTTC.

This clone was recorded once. CDR3 DNA sequence: TGTGCCAGCCAAAAGGACCGGTACAATGAGCAGTTCTTC. Translating it yields CASQKDRYNEQFF. The chain combines TRBV19 with TRBJ2-1; D is unresolved. With 9 bases removed from V and 4 bases from J, the gap between germline ends came to 13 bases. CDR1 and CDR2 from the germline V gene are LNHDA and SQIVND (reference sequence). The CDR3 covers 13 residues.

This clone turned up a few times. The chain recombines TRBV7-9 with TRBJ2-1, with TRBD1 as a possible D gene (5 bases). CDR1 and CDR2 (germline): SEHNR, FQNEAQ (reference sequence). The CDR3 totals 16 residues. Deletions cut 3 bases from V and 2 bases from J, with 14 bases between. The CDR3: CASSLNLPGPYNEQFF. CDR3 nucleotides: TGTGCCAGCAGCTTGAACTTGCCAGGGCCCTACAATGAGCAGTTCTTC.

The CDR3 region has the DNA TGTGCCATATCGCTGGAGGCCGCCTACGAGCAGTACTTC. The encoded protein is CAISLEAAYEQYF. The chain recombines TRBV10-3 with TRBJ2-7; tentative D call: TRBD2 (5 bases). CDR1 and CDR2 from the germline V gene are ENHRY and SYGVKD. The CDR3 spans 13 residues. The V end was cut by 9 bases, the J end by 2 bases, with 14 bases between.

CDR3 sequence: CSARTGDNQPQHF. The CDR3 DNA reads as TGCAGCGCCAGGACAGGGGACAATCAGCCCCAGCATTTT. This sequence joins TRBV29-1 and TRBJ1-5; 9 nucleotides align to TRBD1. The length of the CDR3 is 13 residues. Germline CDR1 reads SQVTM; CDR2 reads ANQGSEA. The V segment lost 7 bases and the J segment 3 bases; nucleotides outside the gene matches: 4.

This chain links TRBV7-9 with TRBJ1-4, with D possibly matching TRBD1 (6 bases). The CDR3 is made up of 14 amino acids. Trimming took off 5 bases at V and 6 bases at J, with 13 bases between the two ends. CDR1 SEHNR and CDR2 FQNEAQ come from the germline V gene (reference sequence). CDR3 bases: TGTGCCAGCAGCAGAGGAGGGGGGGATGAAAAACTGTTTTTT. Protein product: CASSRGGGDEKLFF. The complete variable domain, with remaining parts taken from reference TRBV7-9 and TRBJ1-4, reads DTGVSQNPRHKITKRGQNVTFRCDPISEHNRLYWYRQTLGQGPEFLTYFQNEAQLEKSRLLSDRFSAERPKGSFSTLEIQRTEQGDSAMYLCASSRGGGDEKLFFGSGTQLSVL.

The CDR3 is CASSLDGYGYNEQFF. For the CDR3, the DNA is TGTGCCAGCAGCTTAGATGGGTACGGGTACAATGAGCAGTTCTTC. The rearrangement links TRBV11-2 to TRBJ2-1; D gene uncertain. There are 15 residues in the CDR3. Germline V gene lookup returns CDR1 SGHAT and CDR2 FQNNGV. The ends were cut back, 0 bases at V and 4 bases at J, with 10 bases in the middle.

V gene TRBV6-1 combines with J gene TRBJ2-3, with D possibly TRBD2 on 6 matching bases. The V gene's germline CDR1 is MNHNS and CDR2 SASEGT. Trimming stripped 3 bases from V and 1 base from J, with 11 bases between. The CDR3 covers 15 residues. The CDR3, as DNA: TGTGCCAGCAGTGAGAGGGGCGGGGGCACAGATACGCAGTATTTT. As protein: CASSERGGGTDTQYF.

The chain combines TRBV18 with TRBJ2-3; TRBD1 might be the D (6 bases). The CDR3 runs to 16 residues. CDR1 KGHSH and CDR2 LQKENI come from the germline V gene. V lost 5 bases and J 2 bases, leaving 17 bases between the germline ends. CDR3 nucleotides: TGTGCCAGCTCATTCCGACAGGCTTCGTTCACAGATACGCAGTATTTT. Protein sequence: CASSFRQASFTDTQYF.

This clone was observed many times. The CDR3 sequence is CASSEVTGLGEKLFF. The CDR3 bases are TGTGCCAGCAGCGAGGTGACAGGGTTGGGTGAAAAACTGTTTTTT. This chain joins TRBV9 and TRBJ1-4; 7 bases are shared with TRBD1. With 3 bases clipped from V and 7 bases from J, the junction kept 9 bases outside the gene matches. This CDR3 contains 15 residues. CDR1 SGDLS and CDR2 YYNGEE come from the germline V gene.

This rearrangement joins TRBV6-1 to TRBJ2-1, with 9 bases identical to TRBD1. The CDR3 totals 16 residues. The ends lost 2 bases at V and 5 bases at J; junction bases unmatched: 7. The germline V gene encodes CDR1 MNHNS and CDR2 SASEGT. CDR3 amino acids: CASSEHRGQKNNEQFF. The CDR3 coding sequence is TGTGCCAGCAGTGAACACAGGGGGCAGAAAAACAATGAGCAGTTCTTC.

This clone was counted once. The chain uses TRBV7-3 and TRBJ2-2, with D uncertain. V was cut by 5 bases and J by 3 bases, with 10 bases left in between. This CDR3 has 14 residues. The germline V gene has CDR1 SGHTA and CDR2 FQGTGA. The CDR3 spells CASSQRPDTGELFF. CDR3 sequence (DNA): TGTGCCAGCAGCCAACGACCCGACACCGGGGAGCTGTTTTTT.

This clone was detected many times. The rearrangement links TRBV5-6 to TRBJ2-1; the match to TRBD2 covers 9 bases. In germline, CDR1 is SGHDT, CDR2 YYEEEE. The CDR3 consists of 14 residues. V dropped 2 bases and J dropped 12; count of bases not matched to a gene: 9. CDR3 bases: TGTGCCAGCAGCTTCGGCGGGAGGGACACGGTGCAGTTCTTC. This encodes CASSFGGRDTVQFF.